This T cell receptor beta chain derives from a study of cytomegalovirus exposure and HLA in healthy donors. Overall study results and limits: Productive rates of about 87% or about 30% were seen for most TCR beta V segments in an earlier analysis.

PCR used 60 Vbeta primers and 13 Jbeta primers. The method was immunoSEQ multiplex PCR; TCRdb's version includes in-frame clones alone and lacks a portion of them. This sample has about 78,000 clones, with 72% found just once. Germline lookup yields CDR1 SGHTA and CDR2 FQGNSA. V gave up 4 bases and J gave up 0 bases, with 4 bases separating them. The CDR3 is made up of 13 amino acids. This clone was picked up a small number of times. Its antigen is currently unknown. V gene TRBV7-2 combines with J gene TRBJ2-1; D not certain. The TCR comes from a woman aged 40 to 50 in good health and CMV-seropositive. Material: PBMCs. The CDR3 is CASSSSSYNEQFF. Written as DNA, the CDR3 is TGTGCCAGCAGCTCGAGCTCCTACAATGAGCAGTTCTTC.